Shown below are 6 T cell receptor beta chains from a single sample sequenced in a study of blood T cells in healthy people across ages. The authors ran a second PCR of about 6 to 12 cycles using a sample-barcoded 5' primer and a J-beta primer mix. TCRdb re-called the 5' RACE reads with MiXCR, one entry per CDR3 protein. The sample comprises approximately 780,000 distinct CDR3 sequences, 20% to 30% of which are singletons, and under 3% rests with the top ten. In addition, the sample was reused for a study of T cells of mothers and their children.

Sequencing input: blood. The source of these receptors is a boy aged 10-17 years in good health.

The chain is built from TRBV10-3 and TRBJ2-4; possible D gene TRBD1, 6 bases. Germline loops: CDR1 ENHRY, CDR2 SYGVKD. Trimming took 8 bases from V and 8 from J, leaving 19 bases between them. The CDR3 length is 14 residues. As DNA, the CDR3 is TGTGCCATCTCAGGGGCCGAGGGGGACGACATTCAGTACTTC. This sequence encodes CAISGAEGDDIQYF.

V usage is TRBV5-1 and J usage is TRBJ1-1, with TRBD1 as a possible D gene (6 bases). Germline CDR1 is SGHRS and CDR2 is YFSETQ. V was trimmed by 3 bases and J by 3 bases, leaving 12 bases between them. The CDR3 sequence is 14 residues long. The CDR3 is CASSSQGVYTEAFF. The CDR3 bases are TGCGCCAGCAGCTCACAGGGCGTATACACTGAAGCTTTCTTT.

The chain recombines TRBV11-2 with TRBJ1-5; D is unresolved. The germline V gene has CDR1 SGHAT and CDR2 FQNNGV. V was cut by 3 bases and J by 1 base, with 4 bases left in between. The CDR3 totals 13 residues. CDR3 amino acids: CASSFTSNQPQHF. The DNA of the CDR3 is TGTGCCAGCAGCTTCACAAGCAATCAGCCCCAGCATTTT.

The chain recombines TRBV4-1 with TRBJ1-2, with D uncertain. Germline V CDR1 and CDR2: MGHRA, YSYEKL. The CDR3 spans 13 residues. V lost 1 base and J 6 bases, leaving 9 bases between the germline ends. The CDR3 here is CASSQAGANGYTF. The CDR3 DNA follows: TGCGCCAGCAGCCAAGCGGGAGCGAATGGCTACACCTTC.

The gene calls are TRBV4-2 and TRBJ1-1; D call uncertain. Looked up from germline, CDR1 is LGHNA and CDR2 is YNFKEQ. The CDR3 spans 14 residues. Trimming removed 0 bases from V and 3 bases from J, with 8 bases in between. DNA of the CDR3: TGTGCCAGCAGCCAAGAGACGGGCTACACTGAAGCTTTCTTT. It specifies CASSQETGYTEAFF.

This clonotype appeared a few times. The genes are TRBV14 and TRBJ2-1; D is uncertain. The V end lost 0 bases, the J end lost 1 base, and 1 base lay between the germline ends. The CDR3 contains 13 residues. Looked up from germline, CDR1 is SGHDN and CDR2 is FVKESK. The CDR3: CASSQESYNEQFF. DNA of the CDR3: TGTGCCAGCAGCCAAGAATCCTACAATGAGCAGTTCTTC. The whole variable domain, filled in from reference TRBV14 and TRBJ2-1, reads EAGVTQFPSHSVIEKGQTVTLRCDPISGHDNLYWYRRVMGKEIKFLLHFVKESKQDESGMPNNRFLAERTGGTYSTLKVQPAELEDSGVYFCASSQESYNEQFFGPGTRLTVL.